This T cell receptor beta chain stems from a study of blood T cell repertoires in COVID-19. Study-level background: Sources were T cells, B-cell-depleted T cells, or PBMCs; the material itself was cDNA or gDNA.

The protocol was immunoSEQ multiplex PCR, while the TCRdb copy is restricted to in-frame clones and leaves out a portion. The repertoire consists of tens of thousands of clones, with more than 75% occurring once and the leading ten covering approximately 25%. Unmatched junction bases numbered 6, after V lost 3 bases and J lost 5 bases. Germline-derived CDR1 and CDR2 are SNHLY and FYNNEI. The CDR3 has 15 amino acids. Sequencing was performed on peripheral blood. The sequence was obtained from a human donor in a cohort sampled during active COVID-19. The gene calls are TRBV2 and TRBJ2-3, with 9 nucleotides matching TRBD2. CDR3 sequence: CASSDGGGAIDTQYF. CDR3 coding DNA: TGTGCCAGCAGTGACGGCGGGGGGGCCATAGATACGCAGTATTTT.